These 25 T cell receptor beta chains share one sample of origin, sequenced in a study of T-cell memory formation after mild COVID-19. Using its own MiXCR run on the 5' RACE reads, TCRdb lists one record per CDR3 protein. The sample has approximately 450,000 distinct CDR3 sequences; over 15% are singletons. Sequencing was carried out using PBMCs or a T cell subset sorted from them (not recorded which). These receptors were taken from an adult woman who had mild COVID-19 (a few samples of this study predate the infection). Cell type and time point are not known.

The rearrangement uses TRBV12-3 or TRBV12-4 and TRBJ2-5; D is undetermined. The CDR3 consists of 11 residues. The V and J ends lost 3 bases and 6 bases respectively, with 5 bases between them. The CDR3 region is CASSLAQTQYF. The DNA for the CDR3 is TGTGCCAGCAGTTTGGCTCAGACCCAGTACTTC.

The genes are TRBV27 and TRBJ2-5; 11 bases agree with TRBD2. The junction had 7 bases not matched to a gene; V was cut back by 5 bases and J by 5 bases. CDR1 MNHEY and CDR2 SMNVEV come from the germline V gene (reference sequence). This CDR3 comprises 15 residues. CDR3: CASSPIAGGHETQYF. The CDR3 DNA is TGTGCCAGCAGTCCAATAGCGGGGGGGCATGAGACCCAGTACTTC.

The chain combines TRBV19 with TRBJ1-5, with D perhaps matching TRBD1 (5 bases). The CDR3 is made up of 16 amino acids. Germline V gene data show CDR1 as LNHDA and CDR2 as SQIVND (reference sequence). V dropped 3 bases and J dropped 0 bases, with 12 bases sitting between them. The CDR3 coding sequence is TGTGCCAGTAGTATTATTCCGGGGGGTAGCAATCAGCCCCAGCATTTT. Its translation is CASSIIPGGSNQPQHF. Complete variable domain (other parts from reference TRBV19 and TRBJ1-5): DGGITQSPKYLFRKEGQNVTLSCEQNLNHDAMYWYRQDPGQGLRLIYYSQIVNDFQKGDIAEGYSVSREKKESFPLTVTSAQKNPTAFYLCASSIIPGGSNQPQHFGDGTRLSIL.

The V gene is TRBV4-1, the J gene TRBJ1-2; no reliable D call. The CDR3 runs to 17 residues. Germline V lookup: CDR1 MGHRA, CDR2 YSYEKL. The ends were cut back, 4 bases at V and 7 bases at J, with 25 bases in the middle. CDR3 amino acids: CASSPRAGIPPVFGYTF. In DNA form, the CDR3 reads TGCGCCAGCAGCCCCAGAGCCGGGATCCCCCCCGTTTTTGGCTACACCTTC.

In this sample, this clonotype turned up a few times. The rearrangement links TRBV14 to TRBJ2-5, with D perhaps assigned TRBD1 or TRBD2 (5 bases each). This CDR3 spans 17 amino acids. The V and J ends lost 0 bases and 3 bases respectively, with 17 bases between them. Germline V gene data show CDR1 as SGHDN and CDR2 as FVKESK. Here the CDR3 reads CASSQDPWDGAEETQYF. The CDR3 DNA is TGTGCCAGCAGCCAAGATCCGTGGGACGGAGCAGAAGAGACCCAGTACTTC.

The sample holds many counts of this clonotype. The chain joins TRBV4-2 to TRBJ1-2; 9 bases align to TRBD1. Germline values: CDR1 LGHNA, CDR2 YNFKEQ. There are 15 residues in the CDR3. V trimming: 0 bases; J trimming: 4 bases; junction bases outside the gene matches: 3. CDR3 region: CASSQETGGSYGYTF. CDR3 DNA: TGTGCCAGCAGCCAAGAGACAGGGGGTAGCTATGGCTACACCTTC.

There are a few counts of this clonotype. The rearrangement uses TRBV7-8 and TRBJ2-7; D unresolved. The germline V and J ends were trimmed by 5 bases and 2 bases, with 19 bases remaining between them. Germline CDR1 is SGHVS and CDR2 is FQNEAQ. CDR3 size: 16 residues. CDR3 nucleotides: TGTGCCAGCAGCCCCAGAGGATCGGGCGTACCCTACGAGCAGTACTTC. Residues: CASSPRGSGVPYEQYF. Based on the CDR3 plus reference TRBV7-8 and TRBJ2-7, the full variable domain is GAGVSQSPRYKVAKRGQDVALRCDPISGHVSLFWYQQALGQGPEFLTYFQNEAQLDKSGLPSDRFFAERPEGSVSTLKIQRTQQEDSAVYLCASSPRGSGVPYEQYFGPGTRLTVT.

The chain employs TRBV12-3 or TRBV12-4 and TRBJ2-6; possibly TRBD1 for D (6 bases). Trimming stripped 8 bases from V and 0 bases from J, with 11 bases between. The CDR3 is 15 residues long. CDR3 region: CASDGQTSGANVLTF. CDR3 sequence (DNA): TGTGCCAGCGATGGACAGACCTCTGGGGCCAACGTCCTGACTTTC.

The genes are TRBV15 and TRBJ2-7; 8 bases fit TRBD1. Losses at the gene ends were 3 bases for V and 3 bases for J; bases not matched to a gene: 4. The CDR3 is 14 residues long. Germline V gene data show CDR1 as LNHNV and CDR2 as YYDKDF (reference sequence). CDR3 residues: CATSSGDRSYEQYF. The CDR3 DNA is TGTGCCACCAGCAGTGGGGACAGGAGCTACGAGCAGTACTTC. Variable domain in full (rest from reference TRBV15 and TRBJ2-7): DAMVIQNPRYQVTQFGKPVTLSCSQTLNHNVMYWYQQKSSQAPKLLFHYYDKDFNNEADTPDNFQSRRPNTSFCFLDIRSPGLGDTAMYLCATSSGDRSYEQYFGPGTRLTVT.

In this sample, this clonotype turned up a few times. V and J are TRBV9 and TRBJ2-2, with D unresolved. Germline V CDR1 and CDR2: SGDLS, YYNGEE. The V and J ends lost 0 bases and 3 bases respectively, with 6 bases between them. This CDR3 is built from 14 residues. The CDR3 protein is CASSVGLDTGELFF. In nucleotides, the CDR3 is TGTGCCAGCAGCGTAGGACTGGACACCGGGGAGCTGTTTTTT.

The V call is TRBV5-1, the J call TRBJ2-5; no clear D. V lost 3 bases and J lost 6, with 15 bases in between. Germline V gene sequence: CDR1 SGHRS, CDR2 YFSETQ. The CDR3 length is 14 residues. This chain's CDR3 is CASSYSPAGKTQYF. DNA for the CDR3: TGCGCCAGCAGCTATTCCCCGGCAGGCAAGACCCAGTACTTC.

The rearrangement joins TRBV10-3 to TRBJ2-7; D unresolved. V lost 0 bases and J lost 9, with 6 bases in between. Per the germline V gene, CDR1 is ENHRY and CDR2 is SYGVKD. This CDR3 contains 11 residues. The CDR3 loop reads CAISESPAQYF. CDR3 DNA: TGTGCCATCAGTGAGTCGCCGGCGCAGTACTTC.

This clonotype has a count of ten or more. The V gene is TRBV5-1, the J gene TRBJ1-5; D gene uncertain. With 0 bases removed from V and 7 bases from J, the gap between germline ends came to 11 bases. CDR1 is SGHRS, CDR2 YFSETQ, per germline. The CDR3 has 14 residues. CDR3 region: CASSLGAGGQPQHF. DNA for the CDR3: TGCGCCAGCAGCTTGGGGGCGGGAGGCCAGCCCCAGCATTTT.

The chain joins TRBV5-1 to TRBJ2-7, with 7 bases fitting TRBD1. The CDR3 is made up of 15 amino acids. From germline, CDR1 is SGHRS and CDR2 YFSETQ. V lost 3 bases to trimming and J lost 5 bases; unmatched junction nucleotides: 11. CDR3 DNA: TGCGCCAGCAGCTCTGGACAGGTAGGAAGGAACGAGCAGTACTTC. Translated: CASSSGQVGRNEQYF. The variable domain in full, with the rest retrieved from reference TRBV5-1 and TRBJ2-7, is KAGVTQTPRYLIKTRGQQVTLSCSPISGHRSVSWYQQTPGQGLQFLFEYFSETQRNKGNFPGRFSGRQFSNSRSEMNVSTLELGDSALYLCASSSGQVGRNEQYFGPGTRLTVT.

The chain links TRBV5-5 to TRBJ2-2; perhaps TRBD2 as D (5 bases). The CDR3 has 14 residues. CDR1 SGHKS and CDR2 YYEKEE come from the germline V gene (reference sequence). The germline V and J ends were trimmed by 6 bases and 5 bases, with 14 bases remaining between them. CDR3 in amino acids: CASTPLPGTGELFF. CDR3 nucleotides: TGTGCCAGCACCCCTTTGCCGGGGACCGGGGAGCTGTTTTTT. Filled out from reference TRBV5-5 and TRBJ2-2, the complete variable domain reads DAGVTQSPTHLIKTRGQQVTLRCSPISGHKSVSWYQQVLGQGPQFIFQYYEKEERGRGNFPDRFSARQFPNYSSELNVNALLLGDSALYLCASTPLPGTGELFFGEGSRLTVL.

The rearrangement links TRBV30 to TRBJ1-1, with 7 bases identical to TRBD1. Germline V gene sequence: CDR1 GTSNPN, CDR2 SVGIG (reference sequence). V shed 0 bases and J 4 bases; nucleotides not matched to a gene: 5. The CDR3 loop spans 14 amino acids. The DNA of the CDR3 is TGTGCCTGGAGTGTAATTCAGGGGGGCACTGAAGCTTTCTTT. Protein product: CAWSVIQGGTEAFF.

The rearrangement links TRBV10-3 to TRBJ1-5; TRBD1 matches at 9 bases. Germline CDR1 reads ENHRY; CDR2 reads SYGVKD. V shed 3 bases and J 0 bases; nucleotides not matched to a gene: 6. This CDR3 contains 17 residues. The CDR3 nucleotides read TGTGCCATCAGTGACGCCGGGACAGGGAATAGCAATCAGCCCCAGCATTTT. This sequence encodes CAISDAGTGNSNQPQHF.

This clonotype has more than one count but fewer than ten. The chain couples TRBV20-1 to TRBJ2-5; 7 bases map to TRBD1. V trimming: 5 bases; J trimming: 2 bases; junction bases outside the gene matches: 8. The CDR3 consists of 14 residues. Germline-derived CDR1 and CDR2 are DFQATT and SNEGSKA (reference sequence). DNA of the CDR3: TGCAGTGCTTCCTCCGGACAGGCTCAAGAGACCCAGTACTTC. It translates to CSASSGQAQETQYF.

This clonotype has a handful of counts. The V gene is TRBV5-1, the J gene TRBJ2-7; no clear D gene. V was cut by 0 bases and J by 11 bases, with 18 bases left in between. The CDR3 spans 14 residues. Germline loops: CDR1 SGHRS, CDR2 YFSETQ. CDR3 sequence reads: CASSLGSSSPVKYF. CDR3 nucleotides: TGCGCCAGCAGCTTGGGTTCTAGTAGCCCCGTTAAGTACTTC.

The chain couples TRBV2 to TRBJ2-3; D not resolved. CDR3 length equals 11 residues. With 3 bases removed from V and 11 bases from J, the gap between germline ends came to 9 bases. The germline V gene encodes CDR1 SNHLY and CDR2 FYNNEI. CDR3 coding DNA: TGTGCCAGCAGTGAGCCCCTGGGGCAGTATTTT. As protein: CASSEPLGQYF.

Only a few counts were recorded for this clonotype. The chain employs TRBV5-4 and TRBJ2-7; D perhaps matches TRBD1 (6 bases). Looked up from germline, CDR1 is SGHNT and CDR2 is YYREEE (reference sequence). Trimming took off 2 bases at V and 3 bases at J, with 12 bases between the two ends. This CDR3 contains 14 residues. This CDR3 reads CASSLGGFFYEQYF. In nucleotides, the CDR3 is TGTGCCAGCAGCTTAGGGGGTTTCTTCTACGAGCAGTACTTC. The complete variable domain, with remaining parts taken from reference TRBV5-4 and TRBJ2-7, reads ETGVTQSPTHLIKTRGQQVTLRCSSQSGHNTVSWYQQALGQGPQFIFQYYREEENGRGNFPPRFSGLQFPNYSSELNVNALELDDSALYLCASSLGGFFYEQYFGPGTRLTVT.

This clonotype was counted at least ten times. The chain links TRBV6-5 to TRBJ1-1, with 9 bases that match TRBD1. The V gene end was trimmed by 8 bases and the J gene end by 4 bases; junction bases not matched to a gene: 20. Germline lookup yields CDR1 MNHEY and CDR2 SVGAGI. This CDR3 is built from 18 residues. The CDR3 reads CASSRRNLRTGAPTEAFF. For the CDR3, the DNA is TGTGCCAGCTCTAGAAGAAATTTGCGGACAGGGGCTCCCACTGAAGCTTTCTTT.

The chain recombines TRBV4-3 with TRBJ1-3, with TRBD1 as a possible D gene (5 bases). The germline V gene encodes CDR1 LGHNA and CDR2 YSLEER. With 4 bases removed from V and 4 bases from J, the gap between germline ends came to 14 bases. The CDR3 sequence is 15 residues long. The CDR3 DNA is TGCGCCAGCAGCCCGTCCCGGTACAGGGGAAACACCATATATTTT. Translated, it gives CASSPSRYRGNTIYF.

This clonotype has only a few counts. The J gene is TRBJ2-2, the V gene TRBV4-1; TRBD2 is a possible D gene (5 bases). The length of the CDR3 is 16 residues. V was trimmed by 3 bases and J by 4 bases, leaving 15 bases between them. CDR1 is MGHRA, CDR2 YSYEKL, per germline. CDR3 residues: CASSHPGGLSTGELFF. The CDR3 DNA reads as TGCGCCAGCAGCCACCCAGGCGGGTTGAGCACCGGGGAGCTGTTTTTT.

The gene calls are TRBV6-4 and TRBJ2-2; no firm D call. The CDR3 is 11 amino acids. From germline, CDR1 is MRHNA and CDR2 SNTAGT. Trimming cost V 6 bases and J 6 bases, with 5 bases left between them. The CDR3 coding sequence is TGTGCCAGCAGAGGGTCCGGGGAGCTGTTTTTT. This codes for CASRGSGELFF.